These 32 T cell receptor beta chains share one sample of origin, sequenced in a study of blood T cell repertoires in COVID-19. Assay used: immunoSEQ multiplex PCR; TCRdb lists only in-frame clones, some missing. The profile shows tens of thousands of clones, roughly four fifths of them singletons. The source material was peripheral blood. These receptors were obtained from a woman older than 75 with acute or convalescent COVID-19.

The chain couples TRBV27 to TRBJ2-7; TRBD1 agrees at 9 bases. The CDR3 has 14 amino acids. Trimming removed 5 bases from V and 6 bases from J; junction bases left unmatched: 8. CDR1 is MNHEY, CDR2 SMNVEV, per germline (reference sequence). In DNA, the CDR3 is TGTGCCAGCAGTCCCTACGGGACAGGGTTCGAGCAGTACTTC. Amino acid sequence: CASSPYGTGFEQYF.

The chain combines TRBV11-3 with TRBJ2-5, with 7 nucleotides matching TRBD1. This CDR3 region has 14 residues. J was trimmed by 0 bases and V by 3 bases; bases with no gene match: 1. Germline CDR1 reads SGHNT; CDR2 reads YENEEA. CDR3 residues: CASSFQGDQETQYF. As DNA, the CDR3 is TGTGCCAGCAGCTTTCAGGGGGACCAAGAGACCCAGTACTTC.

The V call is TRBV7-9, the J call TRBJ2-1; tentative D call: TRBD2 (5 bases). Germline V CDR1 and CDR2: SEHNR, FQNEAQ (reference sequence). V was trimmed by 3 bases and J by 9 bases, leaving 18 bases between them. The CDR3 covers 15 residues. CDR3: CASSFWAEDRGEQFF. The CDR3 region has the DNA TGTGCCAGCAGCTTCTGGGCGGAGGATAGAGGTGAGCAGTTCTTC. The full variable domain, in which reference TRBV7-9 and TRBJ2-1 provide the parts outside the CDR3, is DTGVSQNPRHKITKRGQNVTFRCDPISEHNRLYWYRQTLGQGPEFLTYFQNEAQLEKSRLLSDRFSAERPKGSFSTLEIQRTEQGDSAMYLCASSFWAEDRGEQFFGPGTRLTVL.

The chain joins TRBV5-4 to TRBJ1-2; TRBD1 aligns across 9 bases. V lost 4 bases to trimming and J lost 7 bases; unmatched junction nucleotides: 8. The CDR3 totals 14 residues. CDR1 and CDR2 (germline): SGHNT, YYREEE (reference sequence). In nucleotides, the CDR3 is TGTGCCAGCAGCGTACAGGGGGCTGGAGGTGGCTACACCTTC. Protein sequence: CASSVQGAGGGYTF.

This clone was seen once. The chain recombines TRBV18 with TRBJ1-4; TRBD1 matches 7 bases. Germline CDR1 is KGHSH and CDR2 is LQKENI. The CDR3 runs to 16 residues. With V trimmed by 5 bases and J by 0 bases, 6 bases remained unmatched. CDR3 sequence reads: CASSGTAETTNEKLFF. The CDR3 nucleotides are TGTGCCAGCTCAGGGACAGCAGAAACAACTAATGAAAAACTGTTTTTT.

J is TRBJ2-1 and V is TRBV24-1; TRBD1 agrees at 9 bases. This CDR3 region has 14 residues. Germline V gene sequence: CDR1 KGHDR, CDR2 SFDVKD. The junction had 4 bases not matched to a gene; V was cut back by 4 bases and J by 7 bases. CDR3 residues: CATSDGTGRNEQFF. The CDR3 DNA sequence: TGTGCCACCAGTGACGGGACAGGGCGGAATGAGCAGTTCTTC.

This clone was detected only once. The chain employs TRBV30 and TRBJ2-1; D is ambiguous. The CDR3 sequence is 11 residues long. Deletions cut 4 bases from V and 5 bases from J, with 6 bases between. Germline-derived CDR1 and CDR2 are GTSNPN and SVGIG (reference sequence). The CDR3 protein is CAWKSNNEQFF. The CDR3 DNA sequence: TGTGCCTGGAAGAGCAACAATGAGCAGTTCTTC.

CDR3: CASKIRDSSTTQYF. The CDR3 coding sequence is TGTGCCAGTAAAATAAGGGACAGCTCCACGACCCAGTACTTC. J is TRBJ2-5 and V is TRBV19, with 7 bases lining up with TRBD1. Germline values: CDR1 LNHDA, CDR2 SQIVND (reference sequence). The CDR3 totals 14 residues. After removal of 7 bases from V and 7 bases from J, the junction contained 12 bases not matched to a gene. Drawing the rest from reference TRBV19 and TRBJ2-5, the complete variable domain is DGGITQSPKYLFRKEGQNVTLSCEQNLNHDAMYWYRQDPGQGLRLIYYSQIVNDFQKGDIAEGYSVSREKKESFPLTVTSAQKNPTAFYLCASKIRDSSTTQYFGPGTRLLVL.

In this sample, this clone turned up once. This chain joins TRBV6-1 and TRBJ2-7; a weak D match, TRBD1 (5 bases). With 1 base removed from V and 6 bases from J, the gap between germline ends came to 10 bases. The CDR3 consists of 13 residues. Germline V CDR1 and CDR2: MNHNS, SASEGT. The CDR3 region has the DNA TGTGCCAGCAGTGAAGGGGCTAGGGGCGAGCAGTACTTC. Protein sequence: CASSEGARGEQYF.

The chain has TRBV7-2 and TRBJ2-5, with 7 nucleotides matching TRBD2. The CDR3 contains 14 residues. CDR1 SGHTA and CDR2 FQGNSA come from the germline V gene. V shed 6 bases and J 5 bases; nucleotides not matched to a gene: 9. The CDR3 coding sequence is TGTGCCAGCAGTTATTTGGGGGGGAGGGAGACCCAGTACTTC. It yields the protein CASSYLGGRETQYF. Filled out from reference TRBV7-2 and TRBJ2-5, the complete variable domain reads GAGVSQSPSNKVTEKGKDVELRCDPISGHTALYWYRQSLGQGLEFLIYFQGNSAPDKSGLPSDRFSAERTGGSVSTLTIQRTQQEDSAVYLCASSYLGGRETQYFGPGTRLLVL.

The V call is TRBV18, the J call TRBJ1-2; tentatively, D is TRBD1 (5 bases). This CDR3 comprises 14 residues. Per the germline V gene, CDR1 is KGHSH and CDR2 is LQKENI. The germline V and J ends were trimmed by 0 bases and 8 bases, with 13 bases remaining between them. DNA for the CDR3: TGTGCCAGCTCACCACCCGGCAGGGTCGACGGCTACACCTTC. Translated: CASSPPGRVDGYTF.

This rearrangement joins TRBV5-1 to TRBJ2-2, with 12 bases matching TRBD2. CDR1 SGHRS and CDR2 YFSETQ come from the germline V gene. V lost 4 bases, J lost 5 bases, and 6 bases stayed unmatched. This CDR3 region has 16 residues. CDR3 amino acids: CASSTLAGGGTGELFF. For the CDR3, the DNA is TGCGCCAGCAGCACACTAGCGGGGGGCGGAACCGGGGAGCTGTTTTTT.

The gene calls are TRBV6-2 or TRBV6-3 and TRBJ2-5; 7 positions agree with TRBD2. The germline gives CDR1 MNHEY, CDR2 SVGEGT. Trimming took 0 bases from V and 4 from J; bases not matched to a gene: 2. This CDR3 has 14 amino acids. CDR3 amino acids: CASSYSRTRETQYF. In nucleotides, the CDR3 is TGTGCCAGCAGTTACTCTCGGACTAGAGAGACCCAGTACTTC.

The chain has TRBV2 and TRBJ1-3, with D possibly TRBD1 on 5 matching bases. Trimming stripped 7 bases from V and 1 base from J, with 11 bases between. There are 14 residues in the CDR3. Per germline, CDR1 SNHLY and CDR2 FYNNEI. CDR3 region: CASTGSRSGNTIYF. The CDR3 DNA reads TGTGCCAGCACAGGGTCTCGTTCTGGAAACACCATATATTTT.

This sequence joins TRBV21-1 and TRBJ2-7; the D call TRBD1 from the table was never checked on the DNA. TRBV21-1 is assigned pseudogene status. The length of the CDR3 is 15 residues. CDR3: CASTPTGSWAYEQYF. The DNA of the CDR3 is TGTGCCAGCACCCCGACAGGGTCCTGGGCCTACGAGCAGTACTTC.

The genes are TRBV5-1 and TRBJ1-5; no definite D call. The germline V gene encodes CDR1 SGHRS and CDR2 YFSETQ. The CDR3 loop spans 12 amino acids. V shed 1 base and J shed 9 bases, with 8 bases lying between them. CDR3 loop: CASSLPPGPQHF. Written as DNA, the CDR3 is TGCGCCAGCAGCTTGCCCCCCGGGCCCCAGCATTTT.

The chain combines TRBV12-5 with TRBJ2-5, with D possibly being TRBD2 (5 bases). The V gene's germline CDR1 is LGHNT and CDR2 FRNRAP. The CDR3 extends over 16 amino acids. Trimming stripped 6 bases from V and 7 bases from J, with 24 bases between. CDR3 in DNA: TGTGCTAGTGGCCCAGCTTCGGGCCTCCCGGCGGGGACCCAGTACTTC. Translated, it gives CASGPASGLPAGTQYF.

This chain joins TRBV6-6 and TRBJ2-1, with 15 bases that match TRBD2. CDR1 is MNHNY, CDR2 SVGAGI, per germline (reference sequence). The CDR3 extends over 19 amino acids. The J segment lost 0 bases and the V segment lost 5 bases, leaving 8 bases of the junction unmatched. The DNA for the CDR3 is TGTGCCAGCAGTCGACCGGGACTAGCGGGGGGCAGCTCCTACAATGAGCAGTTCTTC. Protein sequence: CASSRPGLAGGSSYNEQFF.

The rearrangement links TRBV5-4 to TRBJ2-5, with 16 bases identical to TRBD2. Trimming cost V 3 bases and J 5 bases; bases outside gene matches: 7. Germline V gene sequence: CDR1 SGHNT, CDR2 YYREEE (reference sequence). The CDR3 extends over 17 amino acids. This CDR3 reads CASSSPGLAGGSETQYF. The CDR3 coding sequence is TGTGCCAGCAGCTCACCGGGACTAGCGGGGGGGTCCGAGACCCAGTACTTC. The entire variable domain, with the rest obtained from reference TRBV5-4 and TRBJ2-5, is as follows: ETGVTQSPTHLIKTRGQQVTLRCSSQSGHNTVSWYQQALGQGPQFIFQYYREEENGRGNFPPRFSGLQFPNYSSELNVNALELDDSALYLCASSSPGLAGGSETQYFGPGTRLLVL.

The V gene is TRBV5-5, the J gene TRBJ2-1; 11 nucleotides agree with TRBD2. CDR3 length: 15 amino acids. CDR1 and CDR2 (germline): SGHKS, YYEKEE (reference sequence). The J segment lost 8 bases and the V segment lost 6 bases, leaving 10 bases of the junction unmatched. CDR3 region: CASTDSGGAIDEQFF. The CDR3, as DNA: TGTGCCAGCACCGATAGCGGGGGGGCCATCGATGAGCAGTTCTTC.

V is TRBV5-1 and J is TRBJ2-7; perhaps TRBD1 as D (6 bases). Trimming took 2 bases from V and 6 from J, leaving 9 bases between them. The CDR3 length is 12 residues. The V gene's germline CDR1 is SGHRS and CDR2 YFSETQ. The CDR3 loop reads CASSLQGSEQYF. The CDR3 bases are TGCGCCAGCAGCTTACAGGGATCCGAGCAGTACTTC. The entire variable domain, with the rest obtained from reference TRBV5-1 and TRBJ2-7, is as follows: KAGVTQTPRYLIKTRGQQVTLSCSPISGHRSVSWYQQTPGQGLQFLFEYFSETQRNKGNFPGRFSGRQFSNSRSEMNVSTLELGDSALYLCASSLQGSEQYFGPGTRLTVT.

The chain recombines TRBV5-1 with TRBJ2-3, with TRBD2 as a possible D gene (6 bases). The CDR3 is 16 residues long. V dropped 0 bases and J dropped 2 bases, with 13 bases sitting between them. The germline V gene encodes CDR1 SGHRS and CDR2 YFSETQ. The CDR3 loop reads CASSLGGRGFTDTQYF. The CDR3 DNA reads as TGCGCCAGCAGCTTGGGGGGCCGGGGGTTCACAGATACGCAGTATTTT.

The rearrangement joins TRBV25-1 to TRBJ1-1; TRBD1 is a possible D gene (5 bases). CDR3 size: 13 residues. The V gene lost 5 bases and the J gene lost 11 bases, with 18 bases spanning the gap. Looked up from germline, CDR1 is MGHDK and CDR2 is SYGVNS. CDR3 amino acids: CASSNDGTQGAFF. In DNA, the CDR3 is TGTGCCAGCAGTAACGATGGGACTCAAGGGGCTTTCTTT.

This chain uses TRBV10-1 with TRBJ1-5; D might be TRBD1 (5 bases). This CDR3 comprises 20 residues. With 0 bases removed from V and 0 bases from J, the gap between germline ends came to 21 bases. Per the germline V gene, CDR1 is WNHNN and CDR2 is SYGVQD (reference sequence). CDR3 DNA sequence: TGCGCCAGCAGTGAGTCCGGGACTCCGACCCCCTTTTATAGCAATCAGCCCCAGCATTTT. Amino acids: CASSESGTPTPFYSNQPQHF.

The chain links TRBV11-3 to TRBJ1-1; no reliable D call. CDR1 and CDR2 (germline): SGHNT, YENEEA. V lost 5 bases, J lost 2 bases, and 12 bases lay in between. There are 14 residues in the CDR3. The CDR3 DNA follows: TGTGCCAGCAGCCTAAGGATGACTAACACTGAAGCTTTCTTT. It specifies CASSLRMTNTEAFF.

The chain is built from TRBV28 and TRBJ2-1; 8 nucleotides line up with TRBD1. This CDR3 has 13 residues. The J segment lost 12 bases and the V segment lost 5 bases, leaving 9 bases of the junction unmatched. Germline V lookup: CDR1 MDHEN, CDR2 SYDVKM. The CDR3 DNA reads as TGTGCCAGCAGTCTGGGACAGGACCTTAGGCAGTTCTTC. It yields the protein CASSLGQDLRQFF.

The V call is TRBV30, the J call TRBJ1-3; 9 bases match TRBD1. Germline V gene lookup returns CDR1 GTSNPN and CDR2 SVGIG (reference sequence). The CDR3 loop spans 19 amino acids. The ends lost 3 bases at V and 1 base at J; junction bases unmatched: 16. The DNA for the CDR3 is TGTGCCTGGAGCTCCGGGACAGGGTTATTGGGAAGTTCTGGAAACACCATATATTTT. Translating it yields CAWSSGTGLLGSSGNTIYF.

The chain links TRBV6-5 to TRBJ2-3; no reliable D call. Germline CDR1 reads MNHEY; CDR2 reads SVGAGI. The V end lost 6 bases, the J end lost 9 bases, and 16 bases lay between the germline ends. This CDR3 contains 13 residues. CDR3: CASSLETDSTQYF. CDR3 in DNA: TGTGCCAGCAGCCTAGAAACGGATTCCACGCAGTATTTT.

Within the sample, this clone is medium-sized. This chain uses TRBV5-1 with TRBJ2-1, with D perhaps matching TRBD2 (6 bases). CDR3 length: 15 residues. CDR1 is SGHRS and CDR2 is YFSETQ in the germline V gene. V dropped 4 bases and J dropped 0 bases, with 11 bases sitting between them. CDR3 sequence reads: CASSPDGGSYNEQFF. The CDR3 DNA follows: TGCGCCAGCAGCCCCGACGGGGGCTCCTACAATGAGCAGTTCTTC.

The rearrangement uses TRBV30 and TRBJ1-1; perhaps TRBD1 as D (6 bases). CDR3 size: 14 residues. Germline V gene lookup returns CDR1 GTSNPN and CDR2 SVGIG (reference sequence). V shed 3 bases and J shed 1 base, with 12 bases lying between them. The CDR3 nucleotides read TGTGCCTGGAGAGTCGGGACACCGAACACTGAAGCTTTCTTT. Translating gives CAWRVGTPNTEAFF.

This clone is a singleton in its sample. This rearrangement joins TRBV18 to TRBJ1-2, with D possibly being TRBD1 (6 bases). The V end lost 2 bases, the J end lost 7 bases, and 14 bases lay between the germline ends. The CDR3 spans 14 residues. Per germline, CDR1 KGHSH and CDR2 LQKENI. CDR3 coding DNA: TGTGCCAGCTCACCAAAGGCGACAGGAAGTGGCTACACCTTC. Translation: CASSPKATGSGYTF.

The chain links TRBV7-9 to TRBJ1-1; no definite D call. Germline lookup yields CDR1 SEHNR and CDR2 FQNEAQ (reference sequence). V was clipped by 2 bases and J by 0 bases, with 7 bases between them. The CDR3 spans 14 residues. In DNA, the CDR3 is TGTGCCAGCAGCTTATCACAGTTGAACACTGAAGCTTTCTTT. Translation gives CASSLSQLNTEAFF.